These 32 T cell receptor beta chains were all obtained from the same sample, sequenced in a study of T cell repertoires in cytomegalovirus infection. TCRdb independently ran MiXCR on the reads; one entry per CDR3 protein. The sample has roughly 310,000 distinct CDR3 sequences; roughly 15% are singletons. The specimen was PBMCs. These receptors were taken from a human donor in good health (CMV status not recorded). Some clones in this sample may be carry-over from other donors' samples.

The chain uses TRBV5-4 and TRBJ2-1; 8 bases map to TRBD2. CDR1 and CDR2 (germline): SGHNT, YYREEE (reference sequence). This CDR3 region has 15 residues. The V and J ends lost 5 bases and 4 bases, in that order; junction bases with no gene match: 8. The CDR3 nucleotides read TGTGCCAGCAGTCGAACCGGGACTAGGTACAATGAGCAGTTCTTC. Translation: CASSRTGTRYNEQFF.

The V call is TRBV15, the J call TRBJ1-5; D might be TRBD1 (5 bases). The V end was cut by 0 bases, the J end by 8 bases, with 11 bases between. The CDR3 spans 14 residues. In germline, CDR1 is LNHNV, CDR2 YYDKDF (reference sequence). The CDR3 here is CATSRDRAPEPQHF. The CDR3 nucleotides read TGTGCCACCAGCAGAGACAGGGCCCCGGAGCCCCAGCATTTT.

This clonotype was detected many times. V usage is TRBV7-9 and J usage is TRBJ2-5; 11 nucleotides line up with TRBD2. CDR1 SEHNR and CDR2 FQNEAQ come from the germline V gene (reference sequence). The CDR3 runs 15 residues. The junction had 3 bases not matched to a gene; V was cut back by 5 bases and J by 1 base. The CDR3 here is CASSPGTSGQETQYF. The CDR3 bases are TGTGCCAGCAGCCCCGGGACTAGCGGCCAAGAGACCCAGTACTTC.

In its sample, this clonotype was seen many times. The chain combines TRBV5-1 with TRBJ2-7, with 8 bases identical to TRBD1. CDR1 is SGHRS, CDR2 YFSETQ, per germline. The ends lost 3 bases at V and 4 bases at J; junction bases unmatched: 6. The CDR3 spans 14 residues. The CDR3 loop is CASSWGTGFYEQYF. The CDR3, as DNA: TGCGCCAGCAGCTGGGGGACAGGTTTTTACGAGCAGTACTTC.

This clonotype occurred many times. The genes are TRBV6-2 or TRBV6-3 and TRBJ1-5; tentative D call: TRBD1 (5 bases). The CDR3 is 15 residues long. CDR1 and CDR2 (germline): MNHEY, SVGEGT. V was shortened by 7 bases and J by 5 bases, with 18 bases between the two germline ends. Here the CDR3 DNA reads TGTGCCAGCACCAGGGATTCGCTGTCCGATCAGCCCCAGCATTTT. It encodes CASTRDSLSDQPQHF.

This clonotype was seen more than once but under ten times. J is TRBJ2-7 and V is TRBV28; 10 bases are shared with TRBD1. The CDR3 contains 13 residues. Germline-derived CDR1 and CDR2 are MDHEN and SYDVKM. V shed 6 bases, J shed 6 bases, and the junction held 5 bases outside the gene matches. The CDR3 sequence is CASSQDRGGEQYF. CDR3 bases: TGTGCCAGCAGCCAGGACAGGGGGGGCGAGCAGTACTTC.

The sample holds many counts of this clonotype. The rearrangement links TRBV6-2 or TRBV6-3 to TRBJ2-1; D call uncertain. Between the trimmed V and J ends, which lost 5 bases and 5 bases, there was a span of 22 bases. Germline CDR1 MNHEY, CDR2 SVGEGT. This CDR3 spans 17 amino acids. For the CDR3, the DNA is TGTGCCAGCAGTGACCCCCCGCCGGGTGTCACGAACAATGAGCAGTTCTTC. Its protein is CASSDPPPGVTNNEQFF.

The chain joins TRBV18 to TRBJ2-7; 15 bases fit TRBD2. From germline, CDR1 is KGHSH and CDR2 LQKENI. V shed 0 bases, J shed 9 bases, and the junction held 9 bases outside the gene matches. This CDR3 has 17 amino acids. This CDR3 reads CASSPPWTSGGAAAQYF. CDR3 sequence (DNA): TGTGCCAGCTCACCACCCTGGACTAGCGGGGGGGCCGCTGCGCAGTACTTC.

This clonotype has at least ten counts. V gene TRBV12-3 or TRBV12-4 combines with J gene TRBJ1-2; 7 positions match TRBD1. The CDR3 totals 14 residues. J lost 4 bases, V lost 5 bases, and 7 bases had no gene match. In DNA form, the CDR3 reads TGTGCCAGCAGTCCACCAGGGGGAGGCTATGGCTACACCTTC. Protein product: CASSPPGGGYGYTF.

This clonotype has ten or more counts. The chain links TRBV7-2 to TRBJ1-6; D unclear. Germline V gene lookup returns CDR1 SGHTA and CDR2 FQGNSA. The CDR3 extends over 15 amino acids. V lost 4 bases to trimming and J lost 10 bases, with 17 bases between them. The CDR3 DNA follows: TGTGCCAGCAGCTCGAGGGCCTCCACGGGCTCACCCCTCCACTTT. This codes for CASSSRASTGSPLHF.

This sequence joins TRBV20-1 and TRBJ1-5; tentatively, D is TRBD1 (5 bases). The CDR3 has 13 amino acids. From germline, CDR1 is DFQATT and CDR2 SNEGSKA (reference sequence). Trimming left V 3 bases short and J 7 bases short, with 13 bases between. The CDR3 region has the DNA TGCAGTGCTAGTTCCGCCGGGGCGCAGCCCCAGCATTTT. It translates to CSASSAGAQPQHF.

This clonotype was observed many times. This chain uses TRBV7-3 with TRBJ2-3, with no clear D. V lost 0 bases and J lost 0, with 4 bases in between. CDR1 is SGHTA and CDR2 is FQGTGA in the germline V gene. The CDR3 is made up of 14 amino acids. The CDR3 is CASSLTGSTDTQYF. Here the CDR3 DNA reads TGTGCCAGCAGCTTAACCGGGAGCACAGATACGCAGTATTTT.

The chain is built from TRBV20-1 and TRBJ1-1; tentative D call: TRBD1 (5 bases). CDR1 is DFQATT, CDR2 SNEGSKA, per germline (reference sequence). Trimming left V 4 bases short and J 0 bases short, with 9 bases between. This CDR3 region has 13 residues. This CDR3 reads CSANKGMNTEAFF. CDR3 in DNA: TGCAGTGCTAATAAGGGGATGAACACTGAAGCTTTCTTT.

The V and J genes are TRBV7-3 and TRBJ2-5; 9 bases are shared with TRBD2. The CDR3 is 15 residues long. With V trimmed by 4 bases and J by 5 bases, 8 bases remained unmatched. The germline V gene has CDR1 SGHTA and CDR2 FQGTGA. This CDR3 is CASSSAAGGPETQYF. The CDR3 DNA is TGTGCCAGCAGCTCGGCGGCGGGGGGGCCGGAGACCCAGTACTTC. Based on the CDR3 plus reference TRBV7-3 and TRBJ2-5, the full variable domain is GAGVSQTPSNKVTEKGKYVELRCDPISGHTALYWYRQSLGQGPEFLIYFQGTGAADDSGLPNDRFFAVRPEGSVSTLKIQRTERGDSAVYLCASSSAAGGPETQYFGPGTRLLVL.

This clonotype has just a few counts. The V gene is TRBV9, the J gene TRBJ2-1; D not resolved. The CDR3 runs 16 residues. Germline V gene sequence: CDR1 SGDLS, CDR2 YYNGEE. Trimming shortened V by 0 bases and J by 5 bases, and 15 bases separated the two germline ends. Here the CDR3 reads CASSVVPGDVNNEQFF. The CDR3 DNA follows: TGTGCCAGCAGCGTAGTGCCTGGGGATGTAAACAATGAGCAGTTCTTC.

As DNA, the CDR3 is TGCAGTGCCGAAAAACACGAGACAGTTAAGTGGCAAGAGACCCAGTACTTC. Its translation is CSAEKHETVKWQETQYF. V usage is TRBV20-1 and J usage is TRBJ2-5; perhaps TRBD1 as D (5 bases). Between the trimmed V and J ends, which lost 6 bases and 2 bases, there was a span of 25 bases. The CDR3 is 17 residues long. Germline V gene data show CDR1 as DFQATT and CDR2 as SNEGSKA (reference sequence).

This clonotype was seen at least ten times. This sequence joins TRBV7-2 and TRBJ2-3; D is undetermined. V was shortened by 5 bases and J by 11 bases, with 20 bases between the two germline ends. The CDR3 is 14 residues long. From germline, CDR1 is SGHTA and CDR2 FQGNSA. The CDR3 protein is CASSLERRTGRQYF. CDR3 nucleotides: TGTGCCAGCAGCCTAGAACGCAGGACCGGCAGGCAGTATTTT. The whole variable domain, remainder taken from reference TRBV7-2 and TRBJ2-3, is GAGVSQSPSNKVTEKGKDVELRCDPISGHTALYWYRQSLGQGLEFLIYFQGNSAPDKSGLPSDRFSAERTGGSVSTLTIQRTQQEDSAVYLCASSLERRTGRQYFGPGTRLTVL.

The chain links TRBV15 to TRBJ2-7; 8 bases agree with TRBD1. This CDR3 is 16 amino acids long. Trimming at V came to 0 bases and at J to 4 bases, leaving 8 bases not matched to a gene. Looked up from germline, CDR1 is LNHNV and CDR2 is YYDKDF (reference sequence). CDR3 loop: CATSRDYVRTGYEQYF. The CDR3 nucleotides are TGTGCCACCAGCAGAGATTACGTACGGACAGGGTACGAGCAGTACTTC.

The chain combines TRBV28 with TRBJ2-7; tentatively, D is TRBD1 or TRBD2 (6 bases each). The CDR3 spans 13 residues. V shed 4 bases and J shed 2 bases, with 9 bases lying between them. Germline CDR1 MDHEN, CDR2 SYDVKM. CDR3 sequence reads: CASSYREAYEQYF. The CDR3 DNA reads as TGTGCCAGCAGTTACAGGGAGGCCTACGAGCAGTACTTC.

The chain couples TRBV15 to TRBJ1-3; 7 positions agree with TRBD1. There are 15 residues in the CDR3. Germline lookup yields CDR1 LNHNV and CDR2 YYDKDF (reference sequence). Losses at the gene ends were 4 bases for V and 8 bases for J; bases not matched to a gene: 11. CDR3 sequence (DNA): TGTGCCACCAGCACCGTACTACAGGGGAAGGACACCATATATTTT. It specifies CATSTVLQGKDTIYF.

This clonotype appeared a few times. V usage is TRBV19 and J usage is TRBJ1-2; no firm D call. Trimming stripped 2 bases from V and 6 bases from J, with 13 bases between. The CDR3 consists of 14 residues. The germline V gene has CDR1 LNHDA and CDR2 SQIVND (reference sequence). The CDR3 coding sequence is TGTGCCAGTAGTATATCGGGTCGGAGAGATGGCTACACCTTC. This gives the protein CASSISGRRDGYTF.

The sample holds many counts of this clonotype. The V and J genes are TRBV7-6 and TRBJ2-7; TRBD1 might be the D (5 bases). Germline loops: CDR1 SGHVS, CDR2 FNYEAQ. The CDR3 runs to 15 residues. V lost 1 base, J lost 0 bases, and 10 bases lay in between. The CDR3 sequence is CASSLGAGNSYEQYF. The DNA for the CDR3 is TGTGCCAGCAGCTTAGGGGCAGGGAACTCCTACGAGCAGTACTTC.

This clonotype has at least ten counts. The V call is TRBV6-5, the J call TRBJ2-1; D possibly corresponds to TRBD1 (6 bases). The CDR3 is 15 residues long. The V end lost 6 bases, the J end lost 10 bases, and 22 bases lay between the germline ends. The V gene's germline CDR1 is MNHEY and CDR2 SVGAGI. This CDR3 is CASSHRGAGEREQFF. As DNA, the CDR3 is TGTGCCAGCAGCCACCGTGGGGCAGGGGAACGGGAGCAGTTCTTC.

There are many counts of this clonotype. The chain has TRBV6-1 and TRBJ2-5, with D perhaps matching TRBD2 (5 bases). Germline V gives CDR1 MNHNS, CDR2 SASEGT. The CDR3 length is 14 residues. Trimming took 2 bases from V and 6 from J, leaving 13 bases between them. This CDR3 is CASSEMIGGQTQYF. For the CDR3, the DNA is TGTGCCAGCAGTGAAATGATAGGCGGGCAGACCCAGTACTTC.

This chain joins TRBV7-9 and TRBJ2-5; 14 nucleotides align to TRBD2. The CDR3 spans 14 residues. The germline gives CDR1 SEHNR, CDR2 FQNEAQ (reference sequence). J was trimmed by 8 bases and V by 5 bases; bases with no gene match: 4. CDR3 region: CASSLGTSGGTQYF. DNA of the CDR3: TGTGCCAGCAGCCTAGGGACTAGCGGGGGCACCCAGTACTTC.

This clonotype was seen only a few times. This sequence joins TRBV20-1 and TRBJ1-6, with D possibly being TRBD1 (5 bases). The CDR3 sequence is 17 residues long. Germline V gene lookup returns CDR1 DFQATT and CDR2 SNEGSKA (reference sequence). V was clipped by 0 bases and J by 4 bases, with 16 bases between them. For the CDR3, the DNA is TGCAGTGCTAGAGATTGGCCAGGGACCGTATATAATTCACCCCTCCACTTT. This translates into CSARDWPGTVYNSPLHF.

This chain connects TRBV20-1 to TRBJ2-7; perhaps TRBD2 as D (5 bases). CDR1 and CDR2 from the germline V gene are DFQATT and SNEGSKA (reference sequence). Trimming removed 4 bases from V and 1 base from J, with 11 bases in between. The CDR3 spans 13 residues. DNA of the CDR3: TGCAGTGCTATTCCTAGCCGATCCTACGAGCAGTACTTC. This codes for CSAIPSRSYEQYF.

This chain joins TRBV2 and TRBJ1-6, with D unresolved. V was shortened by 1 base and J by 8 bases, with 6 bases between the two germline ends. Germline CDR1 is SNHLY and CDR2 is FYNNEI. This CDR3 has 13 amino acids. The CDR3, as DNA: TGTGCCAGCAGTGAAGAAACCTATTCACCCCTCCACTTT. Translating it yields CASSEETYSPLHF.

Only a few counts were recorded for this clonotype. The CDR3 loop is CSASRQALGYEQYF. As DNA, the CDR3 is TGCAGTGCTAGTAGACAGGCCCTCGGATACGAGCAGTACTTC. The rearrangement joins TRBV20-1 to TRBJ2-7; a possible D gene is TRBD1 (6 bases). This CDR3 comprises 14 residues. The V gene's germline CDR1 is DFQATT and CDR2 SNEGSKA (reference sequence). V shed 3 bases and J shed 4 bases, with 16 bases lying between them.

This clonotype was detected once. The junction departs from the called germline gene at one end, perhaps through a read error. The chain couples TRBV12-3 or TRBV12-4 to TRBJ2-3; TRBD2 agrees at 12 bases. This CDR3 region has 15 residues. The CDR3 loop reads CASSLAGGPTGTQYF. The CDR3 nucleotides read TGTGCCAGCAGTCTAGCGGGGGGGCCCACAGGTACGCAGTATTTT.

This chain links TRBV6-2 or TRBV6-3 with TRBJ2-7, with D perhaps TRBD1 or TRBD2 (5 bases each). This CDR3 is 13 amino acids long. Per the germline V gene, CDR1 is MNHEY and CDR2 is SVGEGT. Trimming stripped 6 bases from V and 5 bases from J, with 14 bases between. The CDR3 spells CASRWDGAHEQYF. DNA of the CDR3: TGTGCCAGCAGGTGGGACGGAGCCCACGAGCAGTACTTC.

This clonotype came up many times. The CDR3 loop is CASGEAGEGGNQPQHF. DNA of the CDR3: TGTGCCAGCGGAGAGGCGGGGGAAGGGGGGAATCAGCCCCAGCATTTT. The chain recombines TRBV28 with TRBJ1-5, with a possible D match to TRBD1 (6 bases). The CDR3 contains 16 residues. Germline lookup yields CDR1 MDHEN and CDR2 SYDVKM. Deletions cut 8 bases from V and 4 bases from J, with 21 bases between.